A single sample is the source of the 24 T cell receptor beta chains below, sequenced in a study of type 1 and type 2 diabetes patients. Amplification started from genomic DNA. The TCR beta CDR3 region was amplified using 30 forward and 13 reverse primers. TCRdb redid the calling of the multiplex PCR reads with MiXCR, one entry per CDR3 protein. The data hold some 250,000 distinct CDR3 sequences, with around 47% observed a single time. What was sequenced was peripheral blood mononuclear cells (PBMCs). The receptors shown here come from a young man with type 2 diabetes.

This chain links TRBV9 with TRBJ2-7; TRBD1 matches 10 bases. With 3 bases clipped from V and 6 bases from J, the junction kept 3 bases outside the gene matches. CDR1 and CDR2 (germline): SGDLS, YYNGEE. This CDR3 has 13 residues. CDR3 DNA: TGTGCCAGCAGCGAGGGGGACAGGGGCGAGCAGTACTTC. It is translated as CASSEGDRGEQYF.

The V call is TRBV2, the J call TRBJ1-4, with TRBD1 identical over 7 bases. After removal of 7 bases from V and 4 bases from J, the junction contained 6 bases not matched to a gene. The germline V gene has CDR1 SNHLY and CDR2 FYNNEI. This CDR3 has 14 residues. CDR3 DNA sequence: TGTGCCAGCAATTCCGGGACAGTTAATGAAAAACTGTTTTTT. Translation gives CASNSGTVNEKLFF.

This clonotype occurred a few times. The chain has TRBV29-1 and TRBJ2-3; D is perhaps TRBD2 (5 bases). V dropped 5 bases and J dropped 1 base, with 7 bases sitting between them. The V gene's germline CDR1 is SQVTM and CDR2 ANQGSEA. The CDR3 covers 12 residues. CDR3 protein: CSVSGGTDTQYF. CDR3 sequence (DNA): TGCAGCGTTTCCGGGGGCACAGATACGCAGTATTTT.

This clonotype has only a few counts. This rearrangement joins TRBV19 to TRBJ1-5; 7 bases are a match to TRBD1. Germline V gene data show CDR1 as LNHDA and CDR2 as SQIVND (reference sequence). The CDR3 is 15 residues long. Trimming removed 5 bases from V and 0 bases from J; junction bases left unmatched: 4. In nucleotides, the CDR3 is TGTGCCAGTAGTGCCCGGGACAGTAGCAATCAGCCCCAGCATTTT. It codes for CASSARDSSNQPQHF.

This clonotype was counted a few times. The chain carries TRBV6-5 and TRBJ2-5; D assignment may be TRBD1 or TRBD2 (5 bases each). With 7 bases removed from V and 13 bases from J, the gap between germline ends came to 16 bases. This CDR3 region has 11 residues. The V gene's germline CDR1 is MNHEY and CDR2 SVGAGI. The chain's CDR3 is CASKEGLLWYF. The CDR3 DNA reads TGTGCCAGCAAAGAGGGGCTCCTATGGTACTTC.

CDR3 residues: CASSMHTGNTGELFF. The CDR3 coding sequence is TGTGCCAGTAGTATGCACACAGGGAACACCGGGGAGCTGTTTTTT. V gene TRBV19 combines with J gene TRBJ2-2, with a tentative D call TRBD1 (5 bases). The CDR3 has 15 residues. Germline V gene data show CDR1 as LNHDA and CDR2 as SQIVND (reference sequence). The germline V and J ends were trimmed by 3 bases and 1 base, with 9 bases remaining between them.

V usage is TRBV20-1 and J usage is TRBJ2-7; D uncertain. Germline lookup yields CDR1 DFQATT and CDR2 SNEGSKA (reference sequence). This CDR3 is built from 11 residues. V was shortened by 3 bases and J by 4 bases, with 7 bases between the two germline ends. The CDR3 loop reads CSASVVYEQYF. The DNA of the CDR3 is TGCAGTGCTAGTGTTGTTTACGAGCAGTACTTC.

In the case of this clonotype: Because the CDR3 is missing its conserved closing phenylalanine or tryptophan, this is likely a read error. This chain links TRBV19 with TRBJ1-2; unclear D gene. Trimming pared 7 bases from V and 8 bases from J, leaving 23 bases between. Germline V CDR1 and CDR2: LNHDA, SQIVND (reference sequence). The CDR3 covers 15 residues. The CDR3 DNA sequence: TGTGCCAGTACGATGGGTCTGTTGCGGGCAGAGGGCTACACCTTA. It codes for CASTMGLLRAEGYTL.

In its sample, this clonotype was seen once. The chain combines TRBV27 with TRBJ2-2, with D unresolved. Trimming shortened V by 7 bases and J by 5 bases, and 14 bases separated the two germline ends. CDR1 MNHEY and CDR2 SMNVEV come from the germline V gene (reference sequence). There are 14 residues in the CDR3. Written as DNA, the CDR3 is TGTGCCAGCACCAAAAGACCTGAGACCGGGGAGCTGTTTTTT. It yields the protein CASTKRPETGELFF.

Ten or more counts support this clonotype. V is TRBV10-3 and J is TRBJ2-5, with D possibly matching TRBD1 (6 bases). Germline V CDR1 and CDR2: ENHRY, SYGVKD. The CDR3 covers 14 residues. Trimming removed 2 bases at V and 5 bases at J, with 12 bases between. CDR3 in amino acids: CAISEAGGAETQYF. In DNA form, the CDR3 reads TGTGCCATCAGTGAGGCTGGGGGCGCGGAGACCCAGTACTTC.

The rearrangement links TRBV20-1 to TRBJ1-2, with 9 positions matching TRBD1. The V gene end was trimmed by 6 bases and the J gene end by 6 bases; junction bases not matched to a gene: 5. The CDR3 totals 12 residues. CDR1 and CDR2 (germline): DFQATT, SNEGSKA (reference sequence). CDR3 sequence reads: CSATGGGDGYTF. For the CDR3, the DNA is TGCAGTGCAACAGGGGGCGGGGATGGCTACACCTTC.

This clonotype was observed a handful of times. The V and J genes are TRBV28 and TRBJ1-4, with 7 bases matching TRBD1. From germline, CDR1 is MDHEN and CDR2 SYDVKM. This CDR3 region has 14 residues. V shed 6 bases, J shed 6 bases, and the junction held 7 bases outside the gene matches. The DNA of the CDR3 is TGTGCCAGCAGAGACAGGGACATGGATGAAAAACTGTTTTTT. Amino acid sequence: CASRDRDMDEKLFF.

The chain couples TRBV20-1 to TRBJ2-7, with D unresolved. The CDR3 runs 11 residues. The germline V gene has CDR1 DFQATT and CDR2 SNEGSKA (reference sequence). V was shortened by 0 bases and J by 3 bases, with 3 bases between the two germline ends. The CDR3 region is CSARDYYEQYF. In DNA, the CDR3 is TGCAGTGCTAGAGATTACTACGAGCAGTACTTC.

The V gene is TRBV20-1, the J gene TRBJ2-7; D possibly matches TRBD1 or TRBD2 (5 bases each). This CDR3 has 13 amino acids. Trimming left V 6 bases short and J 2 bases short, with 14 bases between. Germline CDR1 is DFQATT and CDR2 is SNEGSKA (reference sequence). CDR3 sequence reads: CSATTGQAYEQYF. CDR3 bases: TGCAGTGCCACGACGGGGCAGGCCTACGAGCAGTACTTC.

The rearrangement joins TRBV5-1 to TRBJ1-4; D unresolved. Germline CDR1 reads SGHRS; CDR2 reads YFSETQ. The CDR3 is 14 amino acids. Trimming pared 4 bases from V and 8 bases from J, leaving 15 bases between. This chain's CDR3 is CASSPLTEREKLFF. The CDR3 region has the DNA TGCGCCAGCAGCCCACTGACGGAGAGGGAAAAACTGTTTTTT. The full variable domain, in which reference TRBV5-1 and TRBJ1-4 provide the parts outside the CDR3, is KAGVTQTPRYLIKTRGQQVTLSCSPISGHRSVSWYQQTPGQGLQFLFEYFSETQRNKGNFPGRFSGRQFSNSRSEMNVSTLELGDSALYLCASSPLTEREKLFFGSGTQLSVL.

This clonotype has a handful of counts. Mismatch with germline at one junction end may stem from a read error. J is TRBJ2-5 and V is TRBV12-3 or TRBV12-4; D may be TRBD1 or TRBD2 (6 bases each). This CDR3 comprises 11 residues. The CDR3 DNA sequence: TGTGCCAGCAGCTATGGCGGGACAATTTGCTTC. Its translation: CASSYGGTICF.

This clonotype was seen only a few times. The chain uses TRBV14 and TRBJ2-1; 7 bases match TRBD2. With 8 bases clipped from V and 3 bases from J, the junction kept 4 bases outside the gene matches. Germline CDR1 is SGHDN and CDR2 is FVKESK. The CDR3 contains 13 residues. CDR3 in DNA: TGTGCCAGCGGCGGGAGCCACTACAATGAGCAGTTCTTC. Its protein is CASGGSHYNEQFF.

The DNA for the CDR3 is TGCAGTGCGCCGACTAGCGGGAGTTCGGTGACGCAGTATTTT. This gives the protein CSAPTSGSSVTQYF. The chain uses TRBV20-1 and TRBJ2-3; 12 bases line up with TRBD2. CDR3 length: 14 residues. Germline trimming cut 6 bases from V and 9 bases from J; bases unmatched to any gene: 10. Germline V gene lookup returns CDR1 DFQATT and CDR2 SNEGSKA (reference sequence).

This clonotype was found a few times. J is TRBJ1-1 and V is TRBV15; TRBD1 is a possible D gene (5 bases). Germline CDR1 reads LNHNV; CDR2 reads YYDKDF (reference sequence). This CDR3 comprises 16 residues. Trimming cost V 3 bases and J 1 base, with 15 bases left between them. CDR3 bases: TGTGCCACCAGCAGGGGTACGGTAGGGGCGAACACTGAAGCTTTCTTT. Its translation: CATSRGTVGANTEAFF.

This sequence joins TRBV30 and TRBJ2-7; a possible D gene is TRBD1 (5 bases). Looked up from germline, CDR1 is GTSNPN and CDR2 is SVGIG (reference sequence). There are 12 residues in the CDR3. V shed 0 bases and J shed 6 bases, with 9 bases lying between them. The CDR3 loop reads CAWSVLDSEQYF. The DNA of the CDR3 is TGTGCCTGGAGTGTACTCGACAGCGAGCAGTACTTC. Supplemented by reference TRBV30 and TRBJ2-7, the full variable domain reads SQTIHQWPATLVQPVGSPLSLECTVEGTSNPNLYWYRQAAGRGLQLLFYSVGIGQISSEVPQNLSASRPQDRQFILSSKKLLLSDSGFYLCAWSVLDSEQYFGPGTRLTVT.

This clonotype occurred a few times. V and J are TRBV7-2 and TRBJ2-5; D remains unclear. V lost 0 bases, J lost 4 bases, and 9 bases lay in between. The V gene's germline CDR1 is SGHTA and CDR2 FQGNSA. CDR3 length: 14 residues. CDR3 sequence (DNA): TGTGCCAGCAGCTTAGCCGGAATGGGAGAGACCCAGTACTTC. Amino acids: CASSLAGMGETQYF.

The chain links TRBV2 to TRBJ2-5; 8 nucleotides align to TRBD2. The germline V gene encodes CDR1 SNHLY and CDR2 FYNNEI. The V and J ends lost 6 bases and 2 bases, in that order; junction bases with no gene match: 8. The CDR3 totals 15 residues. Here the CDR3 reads CASSFSGTRQETQYF. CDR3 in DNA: TGTGCCAGCAGCTTTTCCGGGACTAGACAAGAGACCCAGTACTTC.

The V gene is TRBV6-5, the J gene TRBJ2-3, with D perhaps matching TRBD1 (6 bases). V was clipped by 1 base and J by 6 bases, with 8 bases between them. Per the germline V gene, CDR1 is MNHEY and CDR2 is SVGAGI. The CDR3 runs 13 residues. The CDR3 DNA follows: TGTGCCAGCAGTTACTACAGGGCCGATACGCAGTATTTT. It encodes CASSYYRADTQYF.

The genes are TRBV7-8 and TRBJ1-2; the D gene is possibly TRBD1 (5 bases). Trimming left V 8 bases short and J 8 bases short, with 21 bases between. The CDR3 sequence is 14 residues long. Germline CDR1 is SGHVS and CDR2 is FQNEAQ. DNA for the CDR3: TGTGCCAGCGGCCCGGGGACGGCCGGAAGGGGCTACACCTTC. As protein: CASGPGTAGRGYTF.